This TCR beta chain is drawn from a study of human T cells and chemical hapten exposure. Looking at the study overall: Read at 6 days, the patch tests placed 0.01% DPC on the upper back.

V was pared by 3 bases and J by 5 bases, with 11 bases between. CDR3 length: 14 residues. Germline V CDR1 and CDR2: KGHSH, LQKENI. What the library attached to individual cDNA molecules were unique molecular identifiers. Per the original methods: Individual samples carried between about 23,224 and 750,000 TCRs, with some 100,000 as the median. TCRdb itself ran the RACE reads through MiXCR, one entry per CDR3 protein. TCRdb's processing, not the authors' own work, is the source of the V and J calls. The top ten clones hold approximately 4.2% of a sample with about 60,000 distinct CDR3 sequences, about 11% of them seen once. Noted time point: pre-sensitization, week 0. The sample's treatment: therapeutic diphenylcyclopropenone sensitization with weekly scalp DPC. The table lists this clonotype with a few counts.

The V gene is TRBV18, the J gene TRBJ1-5; no definite D call. This receptor was identified in a woman between 40 and 55 years old with alopecia areata. Some clones in this sample may be carry-over from other donors' samples. The sequenced sample was whole blood, obtained in connection with sensitization to the hapten diphenylcyclopropenone (DPC). The CDR3 sequence: CASSPQPGDQPQHF. In nucleotides, the CDR3 is TGTGCCAGCTCACCCCAGCCAGGAGATCAGCCCCAGCATTTT.